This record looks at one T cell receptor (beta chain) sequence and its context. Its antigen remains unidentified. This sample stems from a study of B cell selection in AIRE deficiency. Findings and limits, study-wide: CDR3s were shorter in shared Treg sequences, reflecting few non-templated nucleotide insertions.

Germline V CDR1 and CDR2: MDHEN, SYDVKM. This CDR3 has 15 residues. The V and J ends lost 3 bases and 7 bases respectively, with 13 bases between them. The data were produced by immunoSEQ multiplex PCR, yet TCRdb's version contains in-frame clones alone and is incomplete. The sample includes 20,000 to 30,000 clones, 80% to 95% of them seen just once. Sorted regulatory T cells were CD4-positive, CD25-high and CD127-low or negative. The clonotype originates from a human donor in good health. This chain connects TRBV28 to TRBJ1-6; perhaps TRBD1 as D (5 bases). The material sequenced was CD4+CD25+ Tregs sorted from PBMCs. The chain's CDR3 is CASSFIGVGNSPLHF. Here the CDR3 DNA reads TGTGCCAGCAGTTTTATAGGGGTGGGGAATTCACCCCTCCACTTT.